Listed here are 14 T cell receptor beta chains from one sample, sequenced in a study of yellow fever vaccine responses in identical twins. TCRdb passed the RT-PCR reads through MiXCR, listing each CDR3 protein once. The repertoire holds some 16,000 distinct CDR3 sequences, 80% to 85% seen once, with around 2% in the top ten. The source was T cells from blood (PBMCs), unsorted or a sorted subset (not recorded which), collected before or after yellow fever vaccination (not recorded which). These receptor sequences come from a woman aged 18-30 years who received the yellow fever vaccine.

The rearrangement joins TRBV7-6 to TRBJ1-2; D ambiguous. Germline CDR1 reads SGHVS; CDR2 reads FNYEAQ. The CDR3 covers 16 residues. V was clipped by 3 bases and J by 0 bases, with 14 bases between them. The CDR3 protein is CASSLFPGRANYGYTF. The DNA for the CDR3 is TGTGCCAGCAGCTTGTTTCCGGGCCGAGCTAACTATGGCTACACCTTC.

The chain recombines TRBV7-2 with TRBJ2-7; 8 bases match TRBD2. The CDR3 runs to 15 residues. From germline, CDR1 is SGHTA and CDR2 FQGNSA. V trimming: 0 bases; J trimming: 3 bases; junction bases outside the gene matches: 4. CDR3 nucleotides: TGTGCCAGCAGCTTAGCCCCTAGCGGGTTCTACGAGCAGTACTTC. Its translation is CASSLAPSGFYEQYF. Variable domain in full (rest from reference TRBV7-2 and TRBJ2-7): GAGVSQSPSNKVTEKGKDVELRCDPISGHTALYWYRQSLGQGLEFLIYFQGNSAPDKSGLPSDRFSAERTGGSVSTLTIQRTQQEDSAVYLCASSLAPSGFYEQYFGPGTRLTVT.

The chain carries TRBV29-1 and TRBJ2-5, with D perhaps matching TRBD1 or TRBD2 (5 bases each). The length of the CDR3 is 17 residues. Germline loops: CDR1 SQVTM, CDR2 ANQGSEA. V lost 3 bases, J lost 2 bases, and 22 bases lay in between. CDR3 bases: TGCAGCGTTGAGTCGGGACCCTCACTCAAATGGCAAGAGACCCAGTACTTC. Translation: CSVESGPSLKWQETQYF. Combining the CDR3 with reference TRBV29-1 and TRBJ2-5 gives the whole variable domain SAVISQKPSRDICQRGTSLTIQCQVDSQVTMMFWYRQQPGQSLTLIATANQGSEATYESGFVIDKFPISRPNLTFSTLTVSNMSPEDSSIYLCSVESGPSLKWQETQYFGPGTRLLVL.

This clonotype was detected only once. The chain joins TRBV28 to TRBJ2-7, with 7 bases that match TRBD1. This CDR3 is built from 14 residues. Germline V gives CDR1 MDHEN, CDR2 SYDVKM. J lost 2 bases, V lost 6 bases, and 7 bases had no gene match. The CDR3 DNA reads TGTGCCAGCAGCCCACCCGGGACAGCCTACGAGCAGTACTTC. It translates to CASSPPGTAYEQYF.

The chain links TRBV7-9 to TRBJ2-5; 8 bases fit TRBD2. The CDR3 totals 14 residues. Germline values: CDR1 SEHNR, CDR2 FQNEAQ (reference sequence). The trim removed 5 bases at V and 3 bases at J, leaving 5 bases unmatched. CDR3 amino acids: CASSEPGLEETQYF. The CDR3 DNA sequence: TGTGCCAGCAGCGAACCGGGACTAGAAGAGACCCAGTACTTC.

The V call is TRBV11-1, the J call TRBJ2-7, with 8 nucleotides matching TRBD1. CDR3 length equals 15 residues. Germline V gene data show CDR1 as SGHAT and CDR2 as FQDESV (reference sequence). V lost 4 bases and J lost 2; bases outside the gene matches: 7. CDR3 sequence: CASSSTGDRTYEQYF. The CDR3 region has the DNA TGTGCCAGCAGCTCCACCGGGGACAGGACCTACGAGCAGTACTTC.

The chain combines TRBV4-1 with TRBJ2-7, with D perhaps TRBD2 (5 bases). CDR3 length: 14 amino acids. CDR1 is MGHRA, CDR2 YSYEKL, per germline. Trimming removed 1 base at V and 2 bases at J, with 9 bases between. The CDR3 sequence: CASSQGRGTYEQYF. In DNA form, the CDR3 reads TGCGCCAGCAGCCAAGGCCGGGGAACCTACGAGCAGTACTTC.

The rearrangement joins TRBV3-1 to TRBJ2-7; D is uncertain. Germline CDR1 LGHDT, CDR2 YNNKEL (reference sequence). Trimming removed 0 bases at V and 8 bases at J, with 8 bases between. The CDR3 totals 12 residues. This CDR3 is CASSQDGWKQYF. CDR3 DNA: TGTGCCAGCAGCCAAGATGGGTGGAAGCAGTACTTC.

The chain uses TRBV5-1 and TRBJ2-5; 7 nucleotides match TRBD2. This CDR3 has 14 amino acids. The V gene end was trimmed by 0 bases and the J gene end by 7 bases; junction bases not matched to a gene: 6. CDR1 and CDR2 (germline): SGHRS, YFSETQ. In nucleotides, the CDR3 is TGCGCCAGCAGCTTGGAACTGGGGAGGGGGACCCAGTACTTC. It encodes CASSLELGRGTQYF.

V usage is TRBV3-1 and J usage is TRBJ2-5, with no clear D. Trimming stripped 2 bases from V and 5 bases from J, with 15 bases between. Germline V gives CDR1 LGHDT, CDR2 YNNKEL (reference sequence). The CDR3 has 15 amino acids. The CDR3 DNA is TGTGCCAGCAGCCAATATTACTTTCCTGGCGAGACCCAGTACTTC. Amino acid sequence: CASSQYYFPGETQYF.

This rearrangement joins TRBV5-1 to TRBJ2-2; weak D call: TRBD2 (6 bases). V was shortened by 0 bases and J by 6 bases, with 9 bases between the two germline ends. CDR1 and CDR2 from the germline V gene are SGHRS and YFSETQ. This CDR3 is 14 amino acids long. This CDR3 reads CASSLAGGPGELFF. CDR3 in DNA: TGCGCCAGCAGCTTGGCCGGGGGACCCGGGGAGCTGTTTTTT.

This chain uses TRBV11-2 with TRBJ2-7; perhaps TRBD1 as D (6 bases). The ends were cut back, 0 bases at V and 3 bases at J, with 9 bases in the middle. Germline V gene data show CDR1 as SGHAT and CDR2 as FQNNGV. The CDR3 covers 14 residues. CDR3: CASSLEAGVYEQYF. The CDR3 DNA sequence: TGTGCCAGCAGCTTAGAGGCAGGGGTCTACGAGCAGTACTTC.

The CDR3 is CAISDLGSGYTF. CDR3 sequence (DNA): TGTGCCATCAGTGACTTGGGTTCAGGCTACACCTTC. V gene TRBV10-3 combines with J gene TRBJ1-2; D uncertain. Per the germline V gene, CDR1 is ENHRY and CDR2 is SYGVKD. The CDR3 covers 12 residues. The V and J ends lost 3 bases and 8 bases respectively, with 10 bases between them.

The chain joins TRBV5-1 to TRBJ2-1, with 10 positions matching TRBD2. V shed 4 bases and J 6 bases; nucleotides not matched to a gene: 1. Germline lookup yields CDR1 SGHRS and CDR2 YFSETQ. This CDR3 is built from 13 residues. The DNA for the CDR3 is TGCGCCAGCAGCCGACTAGCGGGCAATGAGCAGTTCTTC. Amino acid sequence: CASSRLAGNEQFF.